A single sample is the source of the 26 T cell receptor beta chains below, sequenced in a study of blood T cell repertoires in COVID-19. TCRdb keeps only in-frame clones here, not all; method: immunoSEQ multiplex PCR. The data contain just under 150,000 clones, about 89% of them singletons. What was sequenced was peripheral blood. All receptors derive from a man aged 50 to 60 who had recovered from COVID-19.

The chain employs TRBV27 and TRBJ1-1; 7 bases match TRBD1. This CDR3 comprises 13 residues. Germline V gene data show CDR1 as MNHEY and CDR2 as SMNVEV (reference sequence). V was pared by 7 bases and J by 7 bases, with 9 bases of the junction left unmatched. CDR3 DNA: TGTGCCAGCACGCGCTTGGGGACAGATGAAGCTTTCTTT. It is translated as CASTRLGTDEAFF.

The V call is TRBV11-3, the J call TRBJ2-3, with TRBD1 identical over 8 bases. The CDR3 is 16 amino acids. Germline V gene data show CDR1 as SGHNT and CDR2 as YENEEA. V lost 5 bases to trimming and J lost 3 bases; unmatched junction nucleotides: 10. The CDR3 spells CASSPRTGWRTDTQYF. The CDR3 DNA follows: TGTGCCAGCAGCCCTCGGACAGGGTGGAGAACAGATACGCAGTATTTT.

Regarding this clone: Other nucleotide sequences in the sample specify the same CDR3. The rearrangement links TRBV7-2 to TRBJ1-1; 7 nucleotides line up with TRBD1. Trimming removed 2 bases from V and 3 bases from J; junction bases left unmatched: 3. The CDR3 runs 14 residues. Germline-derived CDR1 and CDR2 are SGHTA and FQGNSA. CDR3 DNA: TGTGCCAGCAGCTTAAACAGGGGTGACACTGAAGCTTTCTTT. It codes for CASSLNRGDTEAFF.

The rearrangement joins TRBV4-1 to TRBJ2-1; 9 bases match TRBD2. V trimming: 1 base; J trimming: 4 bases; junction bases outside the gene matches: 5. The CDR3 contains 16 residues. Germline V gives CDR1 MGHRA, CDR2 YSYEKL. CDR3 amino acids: CASSQVLAGVYNEQFF. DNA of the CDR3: TGCGCCAGCAGCCAAGTCTTAGCGGGGGTGTACAATGAGCAGTTCTTC.

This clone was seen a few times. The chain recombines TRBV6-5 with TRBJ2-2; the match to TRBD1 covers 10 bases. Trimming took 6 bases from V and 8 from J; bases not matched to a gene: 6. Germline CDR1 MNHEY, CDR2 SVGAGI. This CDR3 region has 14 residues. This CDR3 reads CASRGQGEPGELFF. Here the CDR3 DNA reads TGTGCCAGCAGAGGACAGGGGGAACCGGGGGAGCTGTTTTTT.

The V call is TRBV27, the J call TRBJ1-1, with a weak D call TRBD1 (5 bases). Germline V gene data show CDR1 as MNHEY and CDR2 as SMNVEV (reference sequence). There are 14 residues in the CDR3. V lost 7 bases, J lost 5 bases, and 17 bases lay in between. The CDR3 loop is CASKRGKGWTEAFF. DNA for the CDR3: TGTGCCAGCAAAAGGGGCAAGGGTTGGACTGAAGCTTTCTTT.

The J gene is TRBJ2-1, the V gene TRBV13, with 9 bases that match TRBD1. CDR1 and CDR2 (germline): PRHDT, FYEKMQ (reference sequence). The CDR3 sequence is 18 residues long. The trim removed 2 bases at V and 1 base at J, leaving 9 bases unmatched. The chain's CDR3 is CASSLSPGQGESYNEQFF. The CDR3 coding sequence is TGTGCCAGCAGCTTATCGCCGGGACAGGGCGAGTCCTACAATGAGCAGTTCTTC.

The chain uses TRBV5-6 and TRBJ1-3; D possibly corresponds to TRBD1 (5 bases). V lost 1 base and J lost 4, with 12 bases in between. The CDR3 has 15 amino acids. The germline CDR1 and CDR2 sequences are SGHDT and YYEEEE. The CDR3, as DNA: TGTGCCAGCAGCTTGTTCGGGGGGATAGGAAACACCATATATTTT. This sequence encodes CASSLFGGIGNTIYF.

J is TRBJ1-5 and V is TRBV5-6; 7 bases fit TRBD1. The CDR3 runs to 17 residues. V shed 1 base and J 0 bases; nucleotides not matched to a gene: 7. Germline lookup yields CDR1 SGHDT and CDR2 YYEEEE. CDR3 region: CASSLYGTAYSNQPQHF. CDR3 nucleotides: TGTGCCAGCAGCTTGTACGGGACAGCCTATAGCAATCAGCCCCAGCATTTT.

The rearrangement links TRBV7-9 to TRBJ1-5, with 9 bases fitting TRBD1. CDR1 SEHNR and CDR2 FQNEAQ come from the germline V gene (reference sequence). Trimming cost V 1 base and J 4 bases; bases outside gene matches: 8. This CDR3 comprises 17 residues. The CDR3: CASSLVSGTGKNQPQHF. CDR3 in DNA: TGTGCCAGCAGCTTAGTCTCGGGGACAGGGAAAAATCAGCCCCAGCATTTT.

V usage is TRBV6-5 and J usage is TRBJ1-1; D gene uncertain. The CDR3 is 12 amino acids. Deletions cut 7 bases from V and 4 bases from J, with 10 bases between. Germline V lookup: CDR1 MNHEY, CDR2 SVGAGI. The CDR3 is CASIDGLTEAFF. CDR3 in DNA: TGTGCCAGCATCGACGGACTCACTGAAGCTTTCTTT.

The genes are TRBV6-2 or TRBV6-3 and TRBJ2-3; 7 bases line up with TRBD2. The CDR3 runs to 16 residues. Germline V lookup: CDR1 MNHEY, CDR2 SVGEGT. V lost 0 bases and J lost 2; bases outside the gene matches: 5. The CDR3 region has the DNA TGTGCCAGCAGTTACTCGGCGGGGAGGGCCACAGATACGCAGTATTTT. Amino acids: CASSYSAGRATDTQYF.

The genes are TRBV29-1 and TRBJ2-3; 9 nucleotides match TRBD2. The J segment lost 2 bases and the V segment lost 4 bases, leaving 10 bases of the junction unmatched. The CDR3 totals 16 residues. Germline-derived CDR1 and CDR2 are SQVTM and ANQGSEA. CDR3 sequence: CSVGFGSGGPTDTQYF. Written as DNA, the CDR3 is TGCAGCGTTGGCTTCGGGAGCGGGGGGCCCACAGATACGCAGTATTTT.

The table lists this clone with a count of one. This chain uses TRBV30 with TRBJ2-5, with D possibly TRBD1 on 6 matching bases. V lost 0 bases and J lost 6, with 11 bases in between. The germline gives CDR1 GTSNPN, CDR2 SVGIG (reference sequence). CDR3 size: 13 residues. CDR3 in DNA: TGTGCCTGGAGTGTTGGGGGCGTGAAGACCCAGTACTTC. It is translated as CAWSVGGVKTQYF.

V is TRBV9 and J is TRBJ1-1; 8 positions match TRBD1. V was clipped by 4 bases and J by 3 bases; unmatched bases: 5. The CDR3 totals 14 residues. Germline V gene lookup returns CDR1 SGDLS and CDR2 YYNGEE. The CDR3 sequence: CASSPRDRYTEAFF. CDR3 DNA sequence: TGTGCCAGCAGCCCAAGGGACAGGTACACTGAAGCTTTCTTT.

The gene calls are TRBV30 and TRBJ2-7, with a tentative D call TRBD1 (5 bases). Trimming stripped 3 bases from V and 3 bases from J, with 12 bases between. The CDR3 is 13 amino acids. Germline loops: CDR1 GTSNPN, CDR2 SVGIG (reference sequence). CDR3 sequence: CAWRGRTNYEQYF. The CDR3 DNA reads TGTGCCTGGAGGGGGCGGACGAACTACGAGCAGTACTTC. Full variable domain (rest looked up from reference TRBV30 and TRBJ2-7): SQTIHQWPATLVQPVGSPLSLECTVEGTSNPNLYWYRQAAGRGLQLLFYSVGIGQISSEVPQNLSASRPQDRQFILSSKKLLLSDSGFYLCAWRGRTNYEQYFGPGTRLTVT.

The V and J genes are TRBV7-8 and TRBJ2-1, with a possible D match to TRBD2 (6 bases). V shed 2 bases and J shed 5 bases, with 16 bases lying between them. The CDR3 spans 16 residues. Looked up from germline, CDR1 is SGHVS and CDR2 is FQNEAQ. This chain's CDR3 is CASSLLGRGSNNEQFF. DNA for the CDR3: TGTGCCAGCAGCTTACTTGGGCGGGGAAGTAACAATGAGCAGTTCTTC.

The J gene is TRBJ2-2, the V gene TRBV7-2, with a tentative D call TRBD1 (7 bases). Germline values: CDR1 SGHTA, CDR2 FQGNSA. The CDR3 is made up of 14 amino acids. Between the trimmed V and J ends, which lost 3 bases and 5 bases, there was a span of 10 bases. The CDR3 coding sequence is TGTGCCAGCAGCTTTCAGGGGGGTACCGGGGAGCTGTTTTTT. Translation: CASSFQGGTGELFF.

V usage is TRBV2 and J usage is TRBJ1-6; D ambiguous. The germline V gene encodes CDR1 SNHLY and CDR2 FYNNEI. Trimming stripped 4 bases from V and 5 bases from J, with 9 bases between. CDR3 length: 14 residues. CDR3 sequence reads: CASSVDGDNSPLHF. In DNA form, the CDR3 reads TGTGCCAGCAGTGTGGACGGGGATAATTCACCCCTCCACTTT. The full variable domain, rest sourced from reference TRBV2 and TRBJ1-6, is EPEVTQTPSHQVTQMGQEVILRCVPISNHLYFYWYRQILGQKVEFLVSFYNNEISEKSEIFDDQFSVERPDGSNFTLKIRSTKLEDSAMYFCASSVDGDNSPLHFGNGTRLTVT.

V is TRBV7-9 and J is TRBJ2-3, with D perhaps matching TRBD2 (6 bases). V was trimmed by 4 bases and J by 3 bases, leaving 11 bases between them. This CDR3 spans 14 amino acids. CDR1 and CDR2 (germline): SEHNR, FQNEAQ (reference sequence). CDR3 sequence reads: CASSSAGSTDTQYF. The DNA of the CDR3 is TGTGCCAGCAGCTCCGCCGGGAGTACAGATACGCAGTATTTT.

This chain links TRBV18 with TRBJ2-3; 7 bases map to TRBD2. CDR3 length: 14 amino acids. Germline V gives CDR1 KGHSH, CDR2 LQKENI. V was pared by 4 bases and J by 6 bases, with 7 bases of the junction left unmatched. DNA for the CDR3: TGTGCCAGCTCACTTGCCCTAGCGGAGGATACGCAGTATTTT. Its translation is CASSLALAEDTQYF. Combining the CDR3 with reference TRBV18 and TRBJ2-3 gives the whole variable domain NAGVMQNPRHLVRRRGQEARLRCSPMKGHSHVYWYRQLPEEGLKFMVYLQKENIIDESGMPKERFSAEFPKEGPSILRIQQVVRGDSAAYFCASSLALAEDTQYFGPGTRLTVL.

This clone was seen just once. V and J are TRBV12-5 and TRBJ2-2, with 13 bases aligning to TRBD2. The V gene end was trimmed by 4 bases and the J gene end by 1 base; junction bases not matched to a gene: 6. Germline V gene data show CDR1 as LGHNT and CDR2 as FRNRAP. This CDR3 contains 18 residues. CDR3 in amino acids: CASGSRTSGGLNTGELFF. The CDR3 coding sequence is TGTGCTAGTGGTTCGCGGACTAGCGGGGGCCTGAACACCGGGGAGCTGTTTTTT.

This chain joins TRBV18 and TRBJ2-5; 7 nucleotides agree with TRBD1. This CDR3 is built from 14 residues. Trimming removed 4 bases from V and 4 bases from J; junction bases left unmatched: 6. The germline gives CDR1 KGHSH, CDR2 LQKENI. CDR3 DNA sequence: TGTGCCAGCTCACAAAGTAACAGGGGAGAGACCCAGTACTTC. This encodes CASSQSNRGETQYF.

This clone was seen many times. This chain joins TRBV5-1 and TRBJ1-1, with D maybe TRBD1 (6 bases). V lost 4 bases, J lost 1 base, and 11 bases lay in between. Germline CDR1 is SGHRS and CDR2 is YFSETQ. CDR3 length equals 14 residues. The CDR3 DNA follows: TGCGCCAGCAGCGTAACAGGGACGAACACTGAAGCTTTCTTT. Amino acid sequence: CASSVTGTNTEAFF.

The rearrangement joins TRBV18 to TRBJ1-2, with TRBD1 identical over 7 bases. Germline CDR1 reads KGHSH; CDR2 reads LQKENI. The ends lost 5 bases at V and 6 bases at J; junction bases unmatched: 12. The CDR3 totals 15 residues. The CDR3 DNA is TGTGCCAGCTCATCAACAGGAAGGGGGCTGCATGGCTACACCTTC. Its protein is CASSSTGRGLHGYTF.

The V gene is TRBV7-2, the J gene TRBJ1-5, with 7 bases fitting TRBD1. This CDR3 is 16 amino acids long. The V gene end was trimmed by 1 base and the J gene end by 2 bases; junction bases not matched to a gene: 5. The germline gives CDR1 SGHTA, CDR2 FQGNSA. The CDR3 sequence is CASSLGDRVGNQPQHF. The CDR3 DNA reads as TGTGCCAGCAGCTTAGGTGACAGGGTCGGCAATCAGCCCCAGCATTTT.